This TCR beta chain originates from a study of human versus mouse CDR3 diversity and MHC coevolution. Overall study context: Valid reads per sample ranged from roughly 5.5 x 10^6 to 1.8 x 10^7.

Broader study findings: In humans, T-cell selection involved 5 or 6 MHC II alleles. Most of the three human donors had the lowest clonal inequality.

Clones were read by immunoSEQ multiplex PCR, and TCRdb kept only the in-frame ones, dropping some. The sample has about 83,000 clones, approximately 90% seen once. About this clone: Its antigen is not known.

Cells were CD45RO-negative CD62L-positive naive CD4 T cells sorted from PBMCs. The CDR3 extends over 17 amino acids. The ends lost 1 base at V and 3 bases at J; junction bases unmatched: 11. Germline V gene sequence: CDR1 GTSNPN, CDR2 SVGIG (reference sequence). The rearrangement links TRBV30 to TRBJ2-1; the match to TRBD2 covers 8 bases. This TCR came from a person aged 30-69 years in good health. The sample consisted of naive CD4+ T cells from blood. Subset defined: CD45RO-negative CD62L-positive naive CD4 T cells. In DNA form, the CDR3 reads TGTGCCTGGAGTGGCAACCCGCTGCGGGAGGTCTACAATGAGCAGTTCTTC. It is translated as CAWSGNPLREVYNEQFF.